Below are 27 T cell receptor beta chains sequenced from a single sample in a study of control samples from healthy donors and cancer patients. Assay: immunoSEQ multiplex PCR; the TCRdb copy retains only in-frame clones and omits some. The repertoire holds approximately 180,000 clones, 85% to 95% seen once, with around 1.3% in the top ten. The source material was blood. The receptors originated from a woman between 18 and 30 years old in good health.

This chain connects TRBV20-1 to TRBJ2-1; 9 bases are shared with TRBD2. Germline trimming cut 3 bases from V and 9 bases from J; bases unmatched to any gene: 9. In germline, CDR1 is DFQATT, CDR2 SNEGSKA (reference sequence). The CDR3 extends over 14 amino acids. CDR3 coding DNA: TGCAGTGCTAGTCTATTAGCGGGAGTCCCTGAGCAGTTCTTC. The encoded protein is CSASLLAGVPEQFF.

This CDR3 is CASSLARRGGYEQYF. Written as DNA, the CDR3 is TGTGCCAGCAGCTTGGCCCGCAGGGGAGGGTACGAGCAGTACTTC. The chain links TRBV5-4 to TRBJ2-7; the D gene is possibly TRBD2 (7 bases). Germline loops: CDR1 SGHNT, CDR2 YYREEE (reference sequence). CDR3 length: 15 residues. Trimming cost V 0 bases and J 4 bases, with 14 bases left between them.

This clone was found once. This sequence joins TRBV19 and TRBJ1-6; 7 bases agree with TRBD1. Germline CDR1 is LNHDA and CDR2 is SQIVND (reference sequence). This CDR3 has 14 amino acids. V lost 9 bases and J lost 7; bases outside the gene matches: 9. The chain's CDR3 is CASRGTARNSPLHF. As DNA, the CDR3 is TGTGCCAGCCGGGGGACAGCGAGAAATTCACCCCTCCACTTT.

The chain is built from TRBV7-2 and TRBJ1-6; unclear D gene. The V end was cut by 1 base, the J end by 0 bases, with 10 bases between. CDR1 and CDR2 (germline): SGHTA, FQGNSA. CDR3 size: 17 residues. CDR3 bases: TGTGCCAGCAGCTTAGTTAGGGCCAGCTCCTATAATTCACCCCTCCACTTT. Protein product: CASSLVRASSYNSPLHF.

The chain recombines TRBV7-8 with TRBJ1-3; maybe TRBD1 (5 bases). The germline V gene encodes CDR1 SGHVS and CDR2 FQNEAQ. The V end lost 5 bases, the J end lost 0 bases, and 8 bases lay between the germline ends. This CDR3 comprises 14 residues. In nucleotides, the CDR3 is TGTGCCAGCAGCCAAGGGACCTCTGGAAACACCATATATTTT. This sequence encodes CASSQGTSGNTIYF.

This clone appeared a single time. The J gene is TRBJ1-1, the V gene TRBV28; D is ambiguous. This CDR3 is built from 12 residues. Germline lookup yields CDR1 MDHEN and CDR2 SYDVKM. Trimming left V 10 bases short and J 1 base short, with 10 bases between. Here the CDR3 DNA reads TGTGCCACCAGGACGGAGAACACTGAAGCTTTCTTT. It specifies CATRTENTEAFF.

The rearrangement joins TRBV3-1 (or the pseudogene TRBV3-2) to TRBJ1-2, with no clear D. Germline V CDR1 and CDR2: LGHDT, YNNKEL (reference sequence). The germline V and J ends were trimmed by 6 bases and 8 bases, with 19 bases remaining between them. The CDR3 totals 14 residues. CDR3 in amino acids: CASSPTPPIGGYTF. The CDR3 nucleotides are TGTGCCAGCAGTCCTACACCGCCTATCGGGGGCTACACCTTC.

The V call is TRBV6-5, the J call TRBJ2-6; D is ambiguous. There are 15 residues in the CDR3. CDR1 MNHEY and CDR2 SVGAGI come from the germline V gene. Trimming left V 7 bases short and J 0 bases short, with 10 bases between. The CDR3, as DNA: TGTGCCAGCACCCGATTAGACTCTGGGGCCAACGTCCTGACTTTC. Translated: CASTRLDSGANVLTF.

This chain joins TRBV4-3 and TRBJ1-2; D gene unclear. Trimming removed 2 bases from V and 4 bases from J, with 11 bases in between. The CDR3 extends over 14 amino acids. The germline V gene encodes CDR1 LGHNA and CDR2 YSLEER. The CDR3 bases are TGCGCCAGCAGCCAATACACGGACTCCTATGGCTACACCTTC. Amino acids: CASSQYTDSYGYTF.

This clone showed up just once. J is TRBJ1-1 and V is TRBV12-3 or TRBV12-4; D ambiguous. This CDR3 comprises 13 residues. V lost 7 bases, J lost 1 base, and 10 bases lay in between. CDR3 coding DNA: TGTGCCAGCAACCGAGACGGGAACACTGAAGCTTTCTTT. It specifies CASNRDGNTEAFF.

The chain recombines TRBV19 with TRBJ2-3; no clear D gene. CDR1 and CDR2 (germline): LNHDA, SQIVND (reference sequence). The CDR3 extends over 14 amino acids. V dropped 6 bases and J dropped 0 bases, with 10 bases sitting between them. The CDR3: CASSWIGSTDTQYF. As DNA, the CDR3 is TGTGCCAGTAGCTGGATCGGGAGCACAGATACGCAGTATTTT.

This clone was seen a single time. The chain employs TRBV15 and TRBJ1-2; D is ambiguous. This CDR3 spans 14 amino acids. Germline CDR1 is LNHNV and CDR2 is YYDKDF (reference sequence). Trimming removed 1 base from V and 8 bases from J, with 14 bases in between. CDR3 in amino acids: CATSRGGGYEGYTF. As DNA, the CDR3 is TGTGCCACCAGCAGAGGAGGAGGATACGAAGGCTACACCTTC.

V gene TRBV11-2 combines with J gene TRBJ2-5; D is undetermined. The CDR3 has 14 residues. The V gene's germline CDR1 is SGHAT and CDR2 FQNNGV. V was shortened by 8 bases and J by 1 base, with 14 bases between the two germline ends. The CDR3 region has the DNA TGTGCCAGCCGTCCCGGGTCCTCCCAAGAGACCCAGTACTTC. The encoded protein is CASRPGSSQETQYF.

This chain uses TRBV11-1 with TRBJ1-1; D perhaps matches TRBD1 (5 bases). The length of the CDR3 is 13 residues. The V and J ends lost 6 bases and 4 bases respectively, with 12 bases between them. CDR1 SGHAT and CDR2 FQDESV come from the germline V gene (reference sequence). CDR3 sequence (DNA): TGTGCCAGCAGAGGGGATTGGAGCACTGAAGCTTTCTTT. As protein: CASRGDWSTEAFF.

This chain uses TRBV18 with TRBJ1-4; tentative D call: TRBD1 (5 bases). Germline V gene data show CDR1 as KGHSH and CDR2 as LQKENI. V lost 2 bases, J lost 8 bases, and 12 bases lay in between. This CDR3 contains 14 residues. The CDR3 is CASSPSQGVEKLFF. The CDR3 nucleotides are TGTGCCAGCTCACCAAGCCAGGGTGTAGAAAAACTGTTTTTT.

The V call is TRBV19, the J call TRBJ2-4, with D possibly TRBD1 on 6 matching bases. The V end lost 3 bases, the J end lost 3 bases, and 15 bases lay between the germline ends. This CDR3 contains 16 residues. The V gene's germline CDR1 is LNHDA and CDR2 SQIVND (reference sequence). The DNA of the CDR3 is TGTGCCAGTAGTATCGGAACAGGGTCGGGCAAAAACATTCAGTACTTC. As protein: CASSIGTGSGKNIQYF.

The chain uses TRBV7-2 and TRBJ1-4; 8 bases agree with TRBD1. This CDR3 is 16 amino acids long. Trimming at V came to 5 bases and at J to 4 bases, leaving 9 bases not matched to a gene. Germline V CDR1 and CDR2: SGHTA, FQGNSA. Here the CDR3 reads CASSARGQPFNEKLFF. In nucleotides, the CDR3 is TGTGCCAGCAGCGCCAGGGGGCAGCCCTTTAATGAAAAACTGTTTTTT.

The chain carries TRBV9 and TRBJ1-1; D gene ambiguous. Trimming removed 3 bases from V and 3 bases from J, with 9 bases in between. This CDR3 comprises 13 residues. CDR1 is SGDLS, CDR2 YYNGEE, per germline. DNA for the CDR3: TGTGCCAGCAGCGCCGGGTTTTACACTGAAGCTTTCTTT. Translated: CASSAGFYTEAFF. Looking up the rest from reference TRBV9 and TRBJ1-1 gives the full variable domain: DSGVTQTPKHLITATGQRVTLRCSPRSGDLSVYWYQQSLDQGLQFLIQYYNGEERAKGNILERFSAQQFPDLHSELNLSSLELGDSALYFCASSAGFYTEAFFGQGTRLTVV.

J is TRBJ2-7 and V is TRBV18; D uncertain. The CDR3 totals 14 residues. The V gene lost 9 bases and the J gene lost 3 bases, with 18 bases spanning the gap. Per the germline V gene, CDR1 is KGHSH and CDR2 is LQKENI. Here the CDR3 reads CASSDGVEIYEQYF. The CDR3 nucleotides read TGTGCCAGTTCCGACGGTGTGGAAATCTACGAGCAGTACTTC. Complete variable domain (other parts from reference TRBV18 and TRBJ2-7): NAGVMQNPRHLVRRRGQEARLRCSPMKGHSHVYWYRQLPEEGLKFMVYLQKENIIDESGMPKERFSAEFPKEGPSILRIQQVVRGDSAAYFCASSDGVEIYEQYFGPGTRLTVT.

The chain has TRBV11-2 and TRBJ2-7; either TRBD1 or TRBD2 may supply D (5 bases each). Germline-derived CDR1 and CDR2 are SGHAT and FQNNGV. V lost 4 bases and J 0 bases, leaving 19 bases between the germline ends. The CDR3 covers 17 residues. CDR3 DNA sequence: TGTGCCAGCAGCTGGGGCAGGGAGTGGACCGGCTCCTACGAGCAGTACTTC. This gives the protein CASSWGREWTGSYEQYF. Combining the CDR3 with reference TRBV11-2 and TRBJ2-7 gives the whole variable domain EAGVAQSPRYKIIEKRQSVAFWCNPISGHATLYWYQQILGQGPKLLIQFQNNGVVDDSQLPKDRFSAERLKGVDSTLKIQPAKLEDSAVYLCASSWGREWTGSYEQYFGPGTRLTVT.

The rearrangement uses TRBV2 and TRBJ1-5; D is unclear. Per the germline V gene, CDR1 is SNHLY and CDR2 is FYNNEI. Trimming took 2 bases from V and 5 from J, leaving 19 bases between them. The CDR3 runs 17 residues. CDR3 nucleotides: TGTGCCAGCAGTGAATCCCTTGGACTGTATTCTGATCAGCCCCAGCATTTT. Its translation is CASSESLGLYSDQPQHF.

V and J are TRBV6-6 and TRBJ2-5; D unresolved. CDR1 and CDR2 from the germline V gene are MNHNY and SVGAGI (reference sequence). Deletions cut 4 bases from V and 2 bases from J, with 11 bases between. This CDR3 is built from 14 residues. CDR3 bases: TGTGCCAGCAGTTGGGGTAAAGCTCAAGAGACCCAGTACTTC. The encoded protein is CASSWGKAQETQYF.

The chain couples TRBV7-9 to TRBJ1-2; a weak D match, TRBD1 (5 bases). Germline values: CDR1 SEHNR, CDR2 FQNEAQ (reference sequence). Trimming took 5 bases from V and 3 from J, leaving 19 bases between them. The CDR3 length is 16 residues. CDR3 in DNA: TGTGCCAGCAGCCGAGACCTATGGGGACCCCACTATGGCTACACCTTC. It codes for CASSRDLWGPHYGYTF.

This chain uses TRBV10-3 with TRBJ1-1; no firm D call. V lost 5 bases, J lost 2 bases, and 3 bases lay in between. This CDR3 has 11 residues. The V gene's germline CDR1 is ENHRY and CDR2 SYGVKD. This CDR3 is CAISSNTEAFF. CDR3 bases: TGTGCCATCAGTAGCAACACTGAAGCTTTCTTT.

The chain links TRBV28 to TRBJ1-2; TRBD1 aligns across 10 bases. V was pared by 7 bases and J by 1 base, with 9 bases of the junction left unmatched. CDR3 length: 16 residues. The germline CDR1 and CDR2 sequences are MDHEN and SYDVKM. For the CDR3, the DNA is TGTGCCAGCATCTCCGGGACAGGGGAACTTAACTATGGCTACACCTTC. It specifies CASISGTGELNYGYTF.

The V and J genes are TRBV7-2 and TRBJ1-1; 9 bases are a match to TRBD1. V shed 5 bases, J shed 5 bases, and the junction held 21 bases outside the gene matches. Germline loops: CDR1 SGHTA, CDR2 FQGNSA. The CDR3 spans 19 residues. The DNA for the CDR3 is TGTGCCAGCAGCCATTTTTCGGGCCGCACAGGGGGCCGGCGGACTGAAGCTTTCTTT. It specifies CASSHFSGRTGGRRTEAFF.

The J gene is TRBJ2-2, the V gene TRBV6-2 or TRBV6-3; tentatively, D is TRBD1 (5 bases). The V end was cut by 4 bases, the J end by 7 bases, with 10 bases between. Germline CDR1 reads MNHEY; CDR2 reads SVGEGT. This CDR3 is 13 amino acids long. The CDR3 loop reads CASSFRVVGELFF. The CDR3 DNA reads as TGTGCCAGCAGTTTCAGGGTTGTCGGGGAGCTGTTTTTT.